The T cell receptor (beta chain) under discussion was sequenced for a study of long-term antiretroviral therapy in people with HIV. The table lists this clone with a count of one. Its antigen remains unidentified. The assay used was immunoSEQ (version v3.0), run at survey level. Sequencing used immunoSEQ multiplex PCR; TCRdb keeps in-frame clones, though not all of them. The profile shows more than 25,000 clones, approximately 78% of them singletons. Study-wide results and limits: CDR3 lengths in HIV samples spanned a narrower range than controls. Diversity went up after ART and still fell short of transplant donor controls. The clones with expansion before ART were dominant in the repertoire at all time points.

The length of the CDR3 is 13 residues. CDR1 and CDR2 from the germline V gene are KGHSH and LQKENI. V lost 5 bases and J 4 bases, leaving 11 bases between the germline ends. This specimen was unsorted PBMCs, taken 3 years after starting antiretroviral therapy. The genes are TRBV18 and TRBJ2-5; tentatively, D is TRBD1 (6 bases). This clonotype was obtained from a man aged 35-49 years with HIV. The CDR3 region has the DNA TGTGCCAGCTCAAGATTCAGGGGAGAGACCCAGTACTTC. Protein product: CASSRFRGETQYF. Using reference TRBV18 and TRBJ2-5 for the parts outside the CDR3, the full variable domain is NAGVMQNPRHLVRRRGQEARLRCSPMKGHSHVYWYRQLPEEGLKFMVYLQKENIIDESGMPKERFSAEFPKEGPSILRIQQVVRGDSAAYFCASSRFRGETQYFGPGTRLLVL.